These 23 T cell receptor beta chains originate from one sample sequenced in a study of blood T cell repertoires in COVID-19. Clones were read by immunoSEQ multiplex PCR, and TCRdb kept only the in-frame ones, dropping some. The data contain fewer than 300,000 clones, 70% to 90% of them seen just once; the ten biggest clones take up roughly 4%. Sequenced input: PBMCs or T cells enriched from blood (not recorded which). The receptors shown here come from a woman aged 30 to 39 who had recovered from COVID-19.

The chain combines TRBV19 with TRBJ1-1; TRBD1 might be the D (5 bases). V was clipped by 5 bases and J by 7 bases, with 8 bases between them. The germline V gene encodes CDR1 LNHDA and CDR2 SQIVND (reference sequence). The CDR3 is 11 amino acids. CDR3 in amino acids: CASSGGVEAFF. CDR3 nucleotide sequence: TGTGCCAGTAGTGGGGGGGTTGAAGCTTTCTTT.

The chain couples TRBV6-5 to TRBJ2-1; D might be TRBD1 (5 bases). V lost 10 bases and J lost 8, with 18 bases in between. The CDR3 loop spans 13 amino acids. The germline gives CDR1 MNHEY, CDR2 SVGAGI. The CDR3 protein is CATSGFILDEQFF. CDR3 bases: TGTGCCACCTCAGGGTTTATACTGGATGAGCAGTTCTTC.

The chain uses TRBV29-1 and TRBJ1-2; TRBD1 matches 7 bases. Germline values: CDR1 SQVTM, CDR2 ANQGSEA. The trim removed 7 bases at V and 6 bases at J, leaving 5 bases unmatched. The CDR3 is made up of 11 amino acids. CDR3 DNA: TGCAGCGGGGGGACAGTGAATGGCTACACCTTC. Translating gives CSGGTVNGYTF.

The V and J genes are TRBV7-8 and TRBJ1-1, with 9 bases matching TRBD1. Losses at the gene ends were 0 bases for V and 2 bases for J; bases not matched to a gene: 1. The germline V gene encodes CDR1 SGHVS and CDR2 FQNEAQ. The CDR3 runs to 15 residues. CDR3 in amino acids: CASSLAGQGNTEAFF. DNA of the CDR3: TGTGCCAGCAGCTTAGCGGGACAGGGAAACACTGAAGCTTTCTTT.

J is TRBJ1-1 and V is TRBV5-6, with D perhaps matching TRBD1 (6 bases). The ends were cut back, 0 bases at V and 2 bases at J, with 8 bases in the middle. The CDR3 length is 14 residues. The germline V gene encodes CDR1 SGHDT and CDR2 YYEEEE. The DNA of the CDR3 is TGTGCCAGCAGCTTGGTCAGGGGAAACACTGAAGCTTTCTTT. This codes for CASSLVRGNTEAFF.

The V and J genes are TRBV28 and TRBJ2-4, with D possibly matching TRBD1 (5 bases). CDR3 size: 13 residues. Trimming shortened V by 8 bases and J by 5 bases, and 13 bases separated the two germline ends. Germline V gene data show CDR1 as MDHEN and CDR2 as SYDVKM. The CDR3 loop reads CASGRAPENIQYF. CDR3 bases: TGTGCCAGCGGCAGGGCCCCAGAAAACATTCAGTACTTC.

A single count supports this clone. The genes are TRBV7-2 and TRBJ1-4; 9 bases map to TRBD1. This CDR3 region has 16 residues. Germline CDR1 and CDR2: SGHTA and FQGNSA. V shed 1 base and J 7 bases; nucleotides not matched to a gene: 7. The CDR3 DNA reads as TGTGCCAGCAGCTTAGGTTGGCGGGACAGGGTTGAAAAACTGTTTTTT. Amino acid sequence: CASSLGWRDRVEKLFF.

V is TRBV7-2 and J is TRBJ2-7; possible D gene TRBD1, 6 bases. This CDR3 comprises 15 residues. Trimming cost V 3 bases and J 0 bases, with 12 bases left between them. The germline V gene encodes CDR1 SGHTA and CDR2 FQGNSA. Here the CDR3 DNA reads TGTGCCAGCAGCTTCCGGGACACCAGCTCCTACGAGCAGTACTTC. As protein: CASSFRDTSSYEQYF.

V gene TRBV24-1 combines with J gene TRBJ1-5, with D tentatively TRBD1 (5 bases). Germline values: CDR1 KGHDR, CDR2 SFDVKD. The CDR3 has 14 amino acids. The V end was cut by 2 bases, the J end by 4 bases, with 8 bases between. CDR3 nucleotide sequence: TGTGCCACCAGTGATTCGGCAGGGAATCAGCCCCAGCATTTT. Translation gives CATSDSAGNQPQHF.

The CDR3 DNA reads TGCGCCAGCAGCCAAGTATTAGCGGGGGGGCTCACCGGGGAGCTGTTTTTT. This codes for CASSQVLAGGLTGELFF. This chain uses TRBV4-1 with TRBJ2-2; 11 nucleotides agree with TRBD2. CDR3 length equals 17 residues. V trimming: 1 base; J trimming: 4 bases; junction bases outside the gene matches: 5. Germline loops: CDR1 MGHRA, CDR2 YSYEKL.

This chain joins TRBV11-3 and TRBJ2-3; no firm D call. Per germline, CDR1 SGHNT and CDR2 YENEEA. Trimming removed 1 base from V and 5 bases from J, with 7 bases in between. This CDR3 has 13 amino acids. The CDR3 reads CASSLARRDTQYF. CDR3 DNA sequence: TGTGCCAGCAGCTTAGCGAGGCGAGATACGCAGTATTTT. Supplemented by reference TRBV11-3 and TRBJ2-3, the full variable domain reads EAGVVQSPRYKIIEKKQPVAFWCNPISGHNTLYWYLQNLGQGPELLIRYENEEAVDDSQLPKDRFSAERLKGVDSTLKIQPAELGDSAVYLCASSLARRDTQYFGPGTRLTVL.

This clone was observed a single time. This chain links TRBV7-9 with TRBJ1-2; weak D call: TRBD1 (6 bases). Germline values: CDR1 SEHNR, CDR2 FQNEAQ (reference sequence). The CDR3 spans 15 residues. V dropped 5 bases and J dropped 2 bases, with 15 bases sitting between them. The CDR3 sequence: CASSPLGQMNYGYTF. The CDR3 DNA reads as TGTGCCAGCAGCCCCCTCGGACAGATGAACTATGGCTACACCTTC.

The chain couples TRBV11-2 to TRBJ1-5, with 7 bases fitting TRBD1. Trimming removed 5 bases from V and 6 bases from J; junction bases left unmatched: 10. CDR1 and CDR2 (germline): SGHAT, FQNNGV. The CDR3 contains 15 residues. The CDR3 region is CASSMDKGAGQPQHF. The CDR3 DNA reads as TGTGCCAGCAGCATGGATAAGGGGGCAGGTCAGCCCCAGCATTTT. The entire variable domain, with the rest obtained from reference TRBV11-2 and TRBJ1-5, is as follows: EAGVAQSPRYKIIEKRQSVAFWCNPISGHATLYWYQQILGQGPKLLIQFQNNGVVDDSQLPKDRFSAERLKGVDSTLKIQPAKLEDSAVYLCASSMDKGAGQPQHFGDGTRLSIL.

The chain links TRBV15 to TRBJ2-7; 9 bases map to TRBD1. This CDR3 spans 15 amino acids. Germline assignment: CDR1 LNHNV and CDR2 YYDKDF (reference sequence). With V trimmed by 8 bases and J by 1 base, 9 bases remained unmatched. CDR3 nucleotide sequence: TGTGCCACCTCAAAGGCAGGGACAGGGTCCTACGAGCAGTACTTC. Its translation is CATSKAGTGSYEQYF.

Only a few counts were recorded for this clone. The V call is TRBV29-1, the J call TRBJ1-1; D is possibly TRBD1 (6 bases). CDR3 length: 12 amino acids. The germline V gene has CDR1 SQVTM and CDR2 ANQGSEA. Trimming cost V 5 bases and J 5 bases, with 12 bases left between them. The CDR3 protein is CSVRQVRTEAFF. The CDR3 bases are TGCAGCGTTCGACAGGTGCGAACTGAAGCTTTCTTT.

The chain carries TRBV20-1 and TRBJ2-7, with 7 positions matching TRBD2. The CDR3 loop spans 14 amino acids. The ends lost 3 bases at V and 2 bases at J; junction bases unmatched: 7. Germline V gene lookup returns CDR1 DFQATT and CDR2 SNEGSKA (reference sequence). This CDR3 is CSASPPGRAYEQYF. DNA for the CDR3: TGCAGTGCTAGTCCCCCAGGGAGGGCCTACGAGCAGTACTTC.

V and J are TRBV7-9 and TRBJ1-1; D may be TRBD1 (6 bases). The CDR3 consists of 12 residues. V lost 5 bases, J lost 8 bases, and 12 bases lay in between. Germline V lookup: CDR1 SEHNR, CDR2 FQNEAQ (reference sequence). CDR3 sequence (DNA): TGTGCCAGCAGCCCCGCGGGGGGCGAAGCTTTCTTT. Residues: CASSPAGGEAFF.

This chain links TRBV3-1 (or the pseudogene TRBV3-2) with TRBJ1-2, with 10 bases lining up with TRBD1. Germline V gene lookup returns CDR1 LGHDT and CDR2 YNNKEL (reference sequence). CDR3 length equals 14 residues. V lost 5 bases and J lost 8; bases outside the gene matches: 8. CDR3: CASSKRTGGYGYTF. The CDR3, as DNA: TGTGCCAGCAGCAAGCGGACAGGGGGTTACGGCTACACCTTC.

The CDR3, as DNA: TGTGCCACCGGACAGGGCAGCAATCAGCCCCAGCATTTT. Amino acids: CATGQGSNQPQHF. The chain uses TRBV15 and TRBJ1-5; 8 nucleotides match TRBD1. This CDR3 contains 13 residues. Germline V CDR1 and CDR2: LNHNV, YYDKDF (reference sequence). J was trimmed by 1 base and V by 8 bases; bases with no gene match: 1.

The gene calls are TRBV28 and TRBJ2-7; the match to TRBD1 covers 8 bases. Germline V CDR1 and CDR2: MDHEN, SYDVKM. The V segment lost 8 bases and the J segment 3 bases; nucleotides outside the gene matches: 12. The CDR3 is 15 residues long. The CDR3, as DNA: TGTGCCAGCCAACCGGGACAGGTTCTCTTCTACGAGCAGTACTTC. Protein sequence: CASQPGQVLFYEQYF.

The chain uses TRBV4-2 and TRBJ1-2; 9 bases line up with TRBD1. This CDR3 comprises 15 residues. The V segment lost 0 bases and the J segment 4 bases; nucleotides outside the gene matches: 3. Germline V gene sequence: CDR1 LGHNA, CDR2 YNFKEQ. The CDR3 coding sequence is TGTGCCAGCAGCCAAGAAGACAGGGGGTTCTATGGCTACACCTTC. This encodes CASSQEDRGFYGYTF.

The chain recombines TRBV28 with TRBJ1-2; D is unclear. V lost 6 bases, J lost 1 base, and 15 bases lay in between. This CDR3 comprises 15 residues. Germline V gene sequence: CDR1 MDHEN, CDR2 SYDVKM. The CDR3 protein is CASSLPGGSNYGYTF. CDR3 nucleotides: TGTGCCAGCAGCCTCCCCGGCGGGAGTAACTATGGCTACACCTTC.

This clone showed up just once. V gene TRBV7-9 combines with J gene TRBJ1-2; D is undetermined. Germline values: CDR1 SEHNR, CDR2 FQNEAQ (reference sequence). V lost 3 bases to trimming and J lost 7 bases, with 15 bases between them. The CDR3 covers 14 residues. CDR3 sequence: CASSFPMGQLGYTF. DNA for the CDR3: TGTGCCAGCAGCTTCCCAATGGGCCAGCTTGGCTACACCTTC.